This note documents a single TCR beta chain sequence. Its antigen is undetermined. The read halts 3 residues ahead of the CDR3 end, with the missing end drawn from the germline J gene. These data originate in a study of T cells in women clearing cervical HPV infection. Overall study: HLA type could not be excluded as a confounder.

Points from the study as a whole: Repertoire richness, not evenness, was significantly elevated in CIN3+ cases versus controls. Each sample's T-cell count was unknown, possibly confounding richness. TRBV6-7 abundance was lower in cases than controls (0.11% versus 0.16%).

V lost 3 bases to trimming and J lost 3 bases, with 14 bases between them. From germline, CDR1 is SGHKS and CDR2 YYEKEE (reference sequence). The CDR3 runs 15 residues. The data were produced by immunoSEQ multiplex PCR, yet TCRdb's version contains in-frame clones alone and is incomplete. The sample has some 33,000 clones; the top ten hold under 10%. The TCR comes from a woman between 18 and 70 years old with a cervical HPV16 infection that either progressed to CIN3+ or cleared (not recorded which). Sequenced input: blood buffy coat. This chain uses TRBV5-5 with TRBJ2-3; D may be TRBD1 (5 bases). CDR3 residues: CASSSLSPGTDTQYF. Partial CDR3 DNA: TGTGCCAGCAGCTCCCTCTCCCCAGGGACAGATACG.